The T cell receptor beta chain described here comes from a study of T-cell reconstitution after alpha-beta-depleted transplantation in children. Unique molecular identifiers were incorporated into the prepared TCRbeta library. TCRdb reprocessed the PCR reads via MiXCR and lists one record per CDR3 protein. The table lists 80,000 to 100,000 distinct CDR3 sequences, 20% to 30% of them singletons. Material: PBMCs, obtained before TCRalphabeta/CD19-depleted stem cell transplant. The sequence derives from a boy aged 2 to 10 with acute lymphoblastic leukemia, due to receive a stem cell transplant.

CDR3 sequence (DNA): TGCAGTGCTAGTGCGGGTGACAATGAGCAGTTCTTC. This sequence encodes CSASAGDNEQFF. V gene TRBV20-1 combines with J gene TRBJ2-1, with TRBD2 as a possible D gene (5 bases). The CDR3 is 12 amino acids. The germline gives CDR1 DFQATT, CDR2 SNEGSKA (reference sequence). V was trimmed by 3 bases and J by 5 bases, leaving 8 bases between them.